Included here is one T cell receptor (beta chain) sequence, with context. This entry belongs to a study of T cell responses to AZD1222 COVID-19 vaccine. V lost 0 bases and J 8 bases, leaving 13 bases between the germline ends. Germline V gives CDR1 SGHVS, CDR2 FQNEAQ. The CDR3 length is 14 residues. The protocol was immunoSEQ multiplex PCR, while the TCRdb copy is restricted to in-frame clones and leaves out a portion. The table records about 94,000 clones, over 75% of them present only once. The gene calls are TRBV7-8 and TRBJ1-2; maybe TRBD1 (6 bases). Sequences were derived from peripheral blood, sampled on day 0 of AZD1222 vaccination. The sequence derives from an adult in good health. The CDR3 loop is CASSLAGRGIGYTF. The CDR3 nucleotides are TGTGCCAGCAGCTTAGCGGGCAGGGGTATCGGCTACACCTTC.